The 22 T cell receptor beta chains below were found in one sample sequenced in a study of tumor and adjacent non-tumor tissue in lung cancer. Three rounds of nested PCR, following a modified ARM-PCR protocol, produced the TCRbeta library. TCRdb reprocessed the multiplex PCR reads with MiXCR, giving one entry per CDR3 protein. The table has about 98,000 distinct CDR3 sequences, 75% to 90% seen once. No cell sorting was done before RNA was extracted from the tissue. The normal lung tissue was taken more than 3 cm from the tumor edge. Sequenced input: distant non-tumor lung tissue. These receptors all come from a man between 60 and 70 years old with small cell lung cancer.

The chain carries TRBV6-6 and TRBJ2-7; TRBD2 aligns across 12 bases. Germline-derived CDR1 and CDR2 are MNHNY and SVGAGI (reference sequence). The CDR3 consists of 20 residues. The CDR3 bases are TGTACCAGCAGTTACGAGGAGACTAGCGGGAGTTCTTTAGGTCGGTACGAGCAGTACGTC. This sequence encodes CTSSYEETSGSSLGRYEQYV.

The sample holds one count of this clonotype. A junction boundary mismatches the germline segment, possibly from a read error. J is TRBJ2-1 and V is TRBV29-1; perhaps TRBD1 as D (6 bases). Germline loops: CDR1 SQVTM, CDR2 ANQGSEA. CDR3 length equals 14 residues. The CDR3 reads CSVRTNLWDNEHFF. CDR3 sequence (DNA): TGCAGCGTTCGTACTAATCTTTGGGACAATGAGCATTTCTTC.

To note about this clonotype: A much bigger clone sits one base away, suggesting this may be a read error. The chain's CDR3 is CVSSPDIYGYTF. As DNA, the CDR3 is TGTGTCAGCAGCCCGGACATATATGGCTACACCTTC. V usage is TRBV7-9 and J usage is TRBJ1-2; tentative D call: TRBD1 (5 bases). Germline V gene data show CDR1 as SEHNR and CDR2 as FQNEAQ (reference sequence). This CDR3 spans 12 amino acids.

For this clonotype: The CDR3 ends on some other residue instead of the conserved phenylalanine or tryptophan, so this is likely a read error. Because the CDR3's place on the DNA is in doubt, the DNA is left out and the CDR3 is given as listed by TCRdb. The chain joins TRBV11-2 to TRBJ2-3. The germline V gene encodes CDR1 SGHAT and CDR2 FQNNGV. Termini included, the CDR3 measures 14 amino acids. This CDR3 reads CASSPFLRTDTRYL.

Regarding this clonotype: Mismatch with germline at one junction end may stem from a read error. The chain is built from TRBV14 and TRBJ2-1; D possibly uses TRBD1 or TRBD2 (5 bases each). The CDR3 is made up of 15 amino acids. In germline, CDR1 is SGHDN, CDR2 FVKESK. CDR3 amino acids: CANSRGTGAYNEQFF. Here the CDR3 DNA reads TGTGCCAACAGCCGAGGGACCGGAGCATACAATGAGCAGTTCTTC. The full variable domain, completed using reference TRBV14 and TRBJ2-1, is EAGVTQFPSHSVIEKGQTVTLRCDPISGHDNLYWYRRVMGKEIKFLLHFVKESKQDESGMPNNRFLAERTGGTYSTLKVQPAELEDSGVYFCANSRGTGAYNEQFFGPGTRLTVL.

Notes on this clonotype: Since no conserved phenylalanine or tryptophan closes the CDR3, a read error is the likely cause. The chain combines TRBV11-1 with TRBJ2-1; 8 positions agree with TRBD2. Germline V CDR1 and CDR2: SGHAT, FQDESV (reference sequence). CDR3 length equals 16 residues. CDR3 in DNA: TGTGCCGGCAGCTTACCACTAGCGGCCACCTACAATGGGCAGTTCTAC. Translating gives CAGSLPLAATYNGQFY.

The chain is built from TRBV6-1 and TRBJ2-1, with 9 bases fitting TRBD2. The last part of the DNA fits TRBJ2-7 better; the J call may be wrong. CDR1 and CDR2 (germline): MNHNS, SASEGT. CDR3 length equals 14 residues. CDR3 nucleotides: TGTGCCAGTATCTTTAGCGGGAGTAGGAACGAGCAGTACTTC. It encodes CASIFSGSRNEQYF.

About this clonotype: Its ends do not fully match the called genes, so a read error is possible. This chain uses TRBV11-2 with TRBJ2-3; D is unresolved. The CDR3 length is 13 residues. Germline V gives CDR1 SGHAT, CDR2 FQNNGV. The CDR3 DNA follows: TGTGCCAGCAGTTTAGACTTGATAGATACGCAGTATTTT. Its translation is CASSLDLIDTQYF.

About this clonotype: The CDR3 does not close with the conserved phenylalanine or tryptophan, likely indicating a read error. V gene TRBV6-1 combines with J gene TRBJ2-5; no reliable D call. The V end was cut by 11 bases, the J end by 0 bases, with 13 bases between. This CDR3 is built from 13 residues. Germline V gives CDR1 MNHNS, CDR2 SASEGT. The CDR3 DNA is TGTGCCTCCAGCCGGGCAAACCAAGAGACCCAGTACTCA. Amino acid sequence: CASSRANQETQYS.

On this clonotype itself: The junction differs from germline at one of its ends, possibly a read error. This chain links TRBV14 with TRBJ2-5; no clear D gene. The CDR3 runs to 12 residues. Germline loops: CDR1 SGHDN, CDR2 FVKESK. CDR3 amino acids: CAGSHVRETQYF. CDR3 sequence (DNA): TGTGCCGGCAGCCACGTAAGGGAGACCCAGTACTTC.

This clonotype is medium-sized in the sample. The chain employs TRBV11-2 and TRBJ2-3, with D possibly being TRBD1 (5 bases). Trimming shortened V by 5 bases and J by 3 bases, and 15 bases separated the two germline ends. Germline V CDR1 and CDR2: SGHAT, FQNNGV. There are 15 residues in the CDR3. In nucleotides, the CDR3 is TGTGCCAGCAGCACGTTTAGGACACGGACAGATACGCAGTATTTT. This encodes CASSTFRTRTDTQYF.

This clonotype was picked up a small number of times. The rearrangement links TRBV7-3 to TRBJ2-3; 7 bases match TRBD2. The V segment lost 5 bases and the J segment 5 bases; nucleotides outside the gene matches: 1. Per germline, CDR1 SGHTA and CDR2 FQGTGA. The CDR3 consists of 12 residues. CDR3 nucleotide sequence: TGTGCCAGCAGCGGGGGGGGAGATACGCAGTATTTT. Protein sequence: CASSGGGDTQYF.

On this clonotype: Being one base from a much bigger clone, this may be a read error. The V gene is TRBV20-1, the J gene TRBJ1-1; 7 nucleotides agree with TRBD1. Germline V gene lookup returns CDR1 DFQATT and CDR2 SNEGSKA (reference sequence). The CDR3 totals 15 residues. CDR3 bases: TGCAGTGTTAGAGACCGCAGGGGGGTAGCTACTGAAGCTTTCTTT. It translates to CSVRDRRGVATEAFF.

This clonotype has a handful of counts. Compared with germline, one end of the junction differs, possibly owing to a read error. The rearrangement links TRBV5-6 to TRBJ1-1; TRBD1 aligns across 7 bases. CDR1 is SGHDT, CDR2 YYEEEE, per germline. This CDR3 has 16 amino acids. Written as DNA, the CDR3 is TGTGCCAGCAGTTTAGCCTCCGGGACAGCGAACACTGAAACTTTCTTT. Translating it yields CASSLASGTANTETFF.

The rearrangement joins TRBV12-3 or TRBV12-4 to TRBJ2-3; 12 bases map to TRBD1. The CDR3 has 18 residues. V shed 3 bases, J shed 6 bases, and the junction held 13 bases outside the gene matches. As DNA, the CDR3 is TGTGCCAGCAGTTTCCGGCAGGGGGGACAGGGGGCGCATGATACGCAGTATTTT. It encodes CASSFRQGGQGAHDTQYF.

This clonotype has a handful of counts. Just one base apart from a much larger clone, this may be a read error. The J gene is TRBJ2-3, the V gene TRBV6-5, with TRBD1 identical over 8 bases. The germline V gene has CDR1 MNHEY and CDR2 SVGAGI. This CDR3 has 16 residues. The CDR3 region has the DNA TGTGTCAGCAGTTACTGGGGACAGGCGGGCACAGATACGCAGTATTTT. This encodes CVSSYWGQAGTDTQYF.

This clonotype appeared once. This could be a read error, since a much larger clone is one nucleotide away. The chain carries TRBV5-1 and TRBJ2-1; D may be TRBD2 (5 bases). In germline, CDR1 is SGHRS, CDR2 YFSETQ. The CDR3 has 15 amino acids. The CDR3 nucleotides read TGCGCCAGCAGCTTGAAGGACTGGGTTGGGAATGAGCAGTCCTTC. Protein: CASSLKDWVGNEQSF.

A word on this clonotype: This CDR3 is missing its conserved last phenylalanine or tryptophan, likely due to a read error. In DNA form, the CDR3 reads TGCGCCAGCAGCCAAGATCCCCCGACTAGCATGCTCCAGGAGACCCAGTACTAC. Protein product: CASSQDPPTSMLQETQYY. The J gene is TRBJ2-5, the V gene TRBV4-1; TRBD2 matches 7 bases. V was clipped by 0 bases and J by 5 bases; unmatched bases: 15. The CDR3 is 18 residues long. CDR1 and CDR2 (germline): MGHRA, YSYEKL.

Concerning this clonotype: Compared with germline, one end of the junction differs, possibly owing to a read error. The chain employs TRBV7-9 and TRBJ1-1; no clear D gene. Per the germline V gene, CDR1 is SEHNR and CDR2 is FQNEAQ (reference sequence). The length of the CDR3 is 14 residues. CDR3 nucleotide sequence: TGTGCCAGCTGCTTATCTTCGACCGGGGCTGAAGCTTTCTTT. It yields the protein CASCLSSTGAEAFF.

As regards this clonotype: One end of the junction varies from germline; a read error may be responsible. The rearrangement joins TRBV29-1 to TRBJ1-2, with 11 positions matching TRBD1. Germline CDR1 reads SQVTM; CDR2 reads ANQGSEA. The length of the CDR3 is 14 residues. The CDR3 reads CSVEDQDRGLVYTF. In nucleotides, the CDR3 is TGTAGCGTTGAAGATCAGGACAGGGGGCTTGTCTACACCTTC.

With regard to this clonotype: A much larger clone lies a single base off, so this may be a read error. The chain combines TRBV7-9 with TRBJ2-3; TRBD2 is a possible D gene (6 bases). V lost 1 base and J 2 bases, leaving 22 bases between the germline ends. Germline V gene data show CDR1 as SEHNR and CDR2 as FQNEAQ (reference sequence). This CDR3 is built from 19 residues. The CDR3 sequence is CASSLGRPPFQRATDTQYF. CDR3 in DNA: TGTGCCAGCAGCTTAGGGCGGCCCCCCTTTCAGCGGGCCACAGATACGCAGTATTTT.

This clonotype was counted a single time. J is TRBJ2-5 and V is TRBV11-2, with TRBD2 matching over 9 bases. CDR1 and CDR2 (germline): SGHAT, FQNNGV. The V segment lost 9 bases and the J segment 5 bases; nucleotides outside the gene matches: 19. The CDR3 consists of 17 residues. CDR3 loop: CARSASGTSRLRETQYF. As DNA, the CDR3 is TGTGCCAGAAGCGCCTCCGGGACTAGCAGGTTGCGGGAGACCCAGTACTTC. Filled out from reference TRBV11-2 and TRBJ2-5, the complete variable domain reads EAGVAQSPRYKIIEKRQSVAFWCNPISGHATLYWYQQILGQGPKLLIQFQNNGVVDDSQLPKDRFSAERLKGVDSTLKIQPAKLEDSAVYLCARSASGTSRLRETQYFGPGTRLLVL.